Listed here is a single T cell receptor (beta chain). The source of the sample is a study of blood T cell repertoires in COVID-19. Study in general: Acute-phase and convalescent COVID-19 samples originated in the United States, Italy and Spain. The cDNA or gDNA used as material had been derived from T cells, B-cell-depleted T cells, or PBMCs.

Study processing details: How many nucleated cells were present was estimated from reference gene primer amplification. TCRdb keeps only in-frame clones here, not all; method: immunoSEQ multiplex PCR. V and J calls plus clone size are reproduced from that table; the DNA served to infer D and trimming. The table has about 110,000 clones, 76% seen once. The source material was peripheral blood. The receptor comes from a woman of 80 years or more with acute or convalescent COVID-19.

CDR3: CASSQVGQLDYGYTF. DNA of the CDR3: TGCGCCAGCAGCCAGGTGGGACAGCTAGACTATGGCTACACCTTC. This chain joins TRBV5-1 and TRBJ1-2, with 7 bases fitting TRBD1. The germline CDR1 and CDR2 sequences are SGHRS and YFSETQ. V was pared by 4 bases and J by 3 bases, with 9 bases of the junction left unmatched. The CDR3 consists of 15 residues.